Listed below are T cell receptor beta chains from one sample, sequenced in a study of blood T cell repertoires in COVID-19. Generated by immunoSEQ multiplex PCR, the TCRdb table keeps only in-frame clones and is missing some. The table has about 240,000 clones, roughly 80% seen once; the top ten hold about 4.5%. Sequencing was carried out using peripheral blood. These receptors came from a woman in her 70s with acute or convalescent COVID-19. Each CDR3 is given with its conserved first and last residue. A D gene is named only where the DNA matches it firmly. Only some rows state a clone size, as once, few, many or a class for expanded clones.

V	J	length	size	D	DNA	CDR3
TRBV7-8	TRBJ2-2	14	NA	NA	TGTGCCAGCAGCGCCCTTAGTAACACCGGGGAGCTGTTTTTT	CASSALSNTGELFF
TRBV5-6	TRBJ1-1	15	once	NA	TGTGCCAGCAGCTTAAACGGACTGTTGAACACTGAAGCTTTCTTT	CASSLNGLLNTEAFF
TRBV11-3	TRBJ2-3	16	NA	TRBD2	TGTGCCAGCAGCTTATTTAGCGGGGGGGGCCTAGATACGCAGTATTTT	CASSLFSGGGLDTQYF
TRBV11-2	TRBJ1-3	14	NA	NA	TGTGCCAGCAGCTTAGTCAATTCCGGAAACACCATATATTTT	CASSLVNSGNTIYF
TRBV27	TRBJ2-5	12	NA	TRBD1	TGTGCCAACCCGACAGGGGGAGAGACCCAGTACTTC	CANPTGGETQYF
TRBV7-9	TRBJ2-7	17	NA	TRBD2	TGTGCCAGCAGCTTAGGACTAGCGGGGGACTTCTCCTACGAGCAGTACTTC	CASSLGLAGDFSYEQYF
TRBV7-9	TRBJ2-2	13	NA	TRBD1	TGTGCCGGCGGACAGGGGTGGACCGGGGAGCTGTTTTTT	CAGGQGWTGELFF
TRBV24-1	TRBJ2-5	15	NA	NA	TGTGCCACCAGTGATTCGGGACTGACTCAAGAGACCCAGTACTTC	CATSDSGLTQETQYF
TRBV5-1	TRBJ2-1	13	NA	NA	TGCGCCAGCAGCTTGGCTCGGGAAAATGAGCAGTTCTTC	CASSLARENEQFF
TRBV4-2	TRBJ1-1	17	NA	NA	TGTGCCAGCAGCCAAGAGGGCAGGGGACGAAAGGACACTGAAGCTTTCTTT	CASSQEGRGRKDTEAFF
TRBV4-3	TRBJ1-1	14	NA	NA	TGCGCCAGCAGCCAGGACACCATGAACACTGAAGCTTTCTTT	CASSQDTMNTEAFF
TRBV2	TRBJ2-1	13	NA	NA	TGTGCCAGCAGGGAGACAGGCCACAATGAGCAGTTCTTC	CASRETGHNEQFF
TRBV2	TRBJ1-1	15	NA	NA	TGTGCCAGCAGTGAAGCGCTGAGGGAAGGCACTGAAGCTTTCTTT	CASSEALREGTEAFF
TRBV7-2	TRBJ2-7	15	NA	NA	TGTGCCAGCAGCTCGGCGGGGCTTCGCTCCTACGAGCAGTACTTC	CASSSAGLRSYEQYF
TRBV19	TRBJ1-5	15	NA	NA	TGTGCCAGTATCACAGGTGGAGTAATGAATCAGCCCCAGCATTTT	CASITGGVMNQPQHF
TRBV7-9	TRBJ1-1	14	NA	NA	TGTGCCAGCAGCTTACAACAAGGCGGCACTGAAGCTTTCTTT	CASSLQQGGTEAFF
TRBV30	TRBJ1-2	10	NA	NA	TGTGCCTCGGGACTCTATGGCTACACCTTC	CASGLYGYTF
TRBV6-5	TRBJ1-4	14	NA	TRBD1	TGTGCCAGCAGATACAGGGGAGGTAGTGAAAAACTGTTTTTT	CASRYRGGSEKLFF
TRBV11-2	TRBJ2-3	18	NA	TRBD2	TGTGCCAGCAGCTTAGGGAGGACTAGCGGTGCTAGCACAGATACGCAGTATTTT	CASSLGRTSGASTDTQYF
TRBV6-2/TRBV6-3	TRBJ2-2	14	NA	NA	TGTGCCAGCAGTTACTCCGACTGGTCCGGGGAGCTGTTTTTT	CASSYSDWSGELFF
TRBV12-3/TRBV12-4	TRBJ2-1	12	NA	TRBD2	TGTGCCAGCAGTTTGGGGGGGAATGAGCAGTTCTTC	CASSLGGNEQFF
TRBV7-2	TRBJ1-3	14	few	NA	TGTGCCAGCAGCTTTGAGAATCGGGGAAACACCATATATTTT	CASSFENRGNTIYF
TRBV30	TRBJ1-5	17	NA	TRBD1	TGTGCCTGGTTACGTAAAGGGGGCGCGAAGTACGGTCAGCCCCAGCATTTT	CAWLRKGGAKYGQPQHF
TRBV2	TRBJ1-1	14	NA	TRBD1	TGTGCCAGCACCGGGGACAGGTCGAACACTGAAGCTTTCTTT	CASTGDRSNTEAFF
TRBV7-2	TRBJ1-2	15	few	TRBD1	TGTGCCAGCAGCCCCCTGGGACAGGGGGATTATGGCTACACCTTC	CASSPLGQGDYGYTF
TRBV24-1	TRBJ1-2	13	NA	NA	TGTGCCACCAGTGATTCGGGCAGGGATCGCTACACCTTC	CATSDSGRDRYTF
TRBV5-1	TRBJ2-2	18	once	NA	TGCGCCAGCAGCTTGAATCTCCTGGGGAGCTCAATCACCGGGGAGCTGTTTTTT	CASSLNLLGSSITGELFF
TRBV6-1	TRBJ2-2	17	NA	NA	TGTGCCAGCAGTGAAGCGCTGGGGGGAGCGAACACCGGGGAGCTGTTTTTT	CASSEALGGANTGELFF
TRBV3-1/TRBV3-2	TRBJ2-1	16	NA	TRBD2	TGTGCCAGCAGCCAAGAACGGCTAGCGGGGGACAATGAGCAGTTCTTC	CASSQERLAGDNEQFF
TRBV19	TRBJ1-5	13	NA	NA	TGTGCCAGTAGTATAGGGTCGGATCAGCCCCAGCATTTT	CASSIGSDQPQHF
TRBV11-2	TRBJ1-6	16	NA	TRBD1	TGTGCCAGCAGGGTGGATCCGGGACAGGGCAATTCACCCCTCCACTTT	CASRVDPGQGNSPLHF
TRBV4-3	TRBJ1-6	14	NA	NA	TGCGCCAGCAGCCAAGGGCAGGGTAATTCACCCCTCCACTTT	CASSQGQGNSPLHF
TRBV10-2	TRBJ1-6	16	NA	TRBD1	TGCGCCAGCAGTGAGCCGAGGACAGGGCAAAATTCACCCCTCCACTTT	CASSEPRTGQNSPLHF
TRBV13	TRBJ2-2	15	NA	NA	TGTGCCAGCAGCTTAGGCCTGGCTTACACCGGGGAGCTGTTTTTT	CASSLGLAYTGELFF
TRBV7-2	TRBJ1-4	14	NA	NA	TGTGCCAGCAGCCCAGGGGCGACTAATGAAAAACTGTTTTTT	CASSPGATNEKLFF
TRBV20-1	TRBJ1-2	11	NA	NA	TGCAGTGCTAGATCTCTTCATGGCTACACCTTC	CSARSLHGYTF
TRBV5-1	TRBJ1-2	15	few	NA	TGCGCCAGCAGCCCCGAAAGTGTGCTCGGCTATGGCTACACCTTC	CASSPESVLGYGYTF
TRBV9	TRBJ2-3	20	NA	TRBD1	TGTGCCAGCAGCGTACATACCGGGACAGGGGGTTTTGGAAGGGCAGATACGCAGTATTTT	CASSVHTGTGGFGRADTQYF
TRBV7-9	TRBJ2-2	15	few	NA	TGTGCCAGCAGCTCCCAGGGAAGGGTTGACGGGGAGCTGTTTTTT	CASSSQGRVDGELFF
TRBV18	TRBJ1-2	12	NA	NA	TGTGCCAGCTCCGGACAGAACTATGGCTACACCTTC	CASSGQNYGYTF
TRBV4-1	TRBJ2-7	15	few	NA	TGCGCCAGCAGCCGCGACAGGTCGGTCGCCTACGAGCAGTACTTC	CASSRDRSVAYEQYF
TRBV13	TRBJ2-2	18	NA	TRBD2	TGTGCCAGCAGCTGGACTAGCGGGGGGGCCGCGAACACCGGGGAGCTGTTTTTT	CASSWTSGGAANTGELFF
TRBV2	TRBJ2-7	11	NA	NA	TGTGCCAGCAGTCCCAACTACGAGCAGTACTTC	CASSPNYEQYF